Below are 29 T cell receptor beta chains sequenced from a single sample in a study of T cells in Graves' hyperthyroidism and ophthalmopathy. From RNA transcripts, TCR beta CDR3 regions were amplified. The HTBI primer set served for first-round RT-PCR of the TCR CDR3. MiXCR, run by TCRdb on the multiplex PCR reads, gives a single entry per CDR3 protein. The table lists under 400,000 distinct CDR3 sequences, 21% of them singletons. Input material: blood. The receptor set was obtained from a woman in her 50s with Graves' hyperthyroidism.

There are many counts of this clonotype. The chain has TRBV27 and TRBJ2-2; 7 nucleotides match TRBD1. The CDR3 consists of 15 residues. Trimming removed 7 bases from V and 1 base from J; junction bases left unmatched: 6. In germline, CDR1 is MNHEY, CDR2 SMNVEV (reference sequence). The CDR3 nucleotides are TGTGCCAGCACCAGGACAGGTCTGAACACCGGGGAGCTGTTTTTT. Translation: CASTRTGLNTGELFF.

This clonotype was observed a handful of times. The rearrangement links TRBV2 to TRBJ1-2; D is perhaps TRBD1 (5 bases). The germline CDR1 and CDR2 sequences are SNHLY and FYNNEI. V dropped 3 bases and J dropped 6 bases, with 8 bases sitting between them. This CDR3 contains 12 residues. CDR3 bases: TGTGCCAGCAGTGACAGGGTGGATGGCTACACCTTC. Amino acid sequence: CASSDRVDGYTF.

This clonotype appeared a few times. The rearrangement links TRBV30 to TRBJ2-7; weak D call: TRBD2 (5 bases). The V end lost 2 bases, the J end lost 4 bases, and 6 bases lay between the germline ends. From germline, CDR1 is GTSNPN and CDR2 SVGIG (reference sequence). The CDR3 runs to 11 residues. The CDR3, as DNA: TGTGCCTGGAGTTCGGGATACGAGCAGTACTTC. This sequence encodes CAWSSGYEQYF. The whole variable domain, filled in from reference TRBV30 and TRBJ2-7, reads SQTIHQWPATLVQPVGSPLSLECTVEGTSNPNLYWYRQAAGRGLQLLFYSVGIGQISSEVPQNLSASRPQDRQFILSSKKLLLSDSGFYLCAWSSGYEQYFGPGTRLTVT.

This clonotype was seen at least ten times. The chain joins TRBV5-1 to TRBJ2-7, with D unclear. Trimming removed 1 base at V and 3 bases at J, with 8 bases between. Germline V lookup: CDR1 SGHRS, CDR2 YFSETQ. The CDR3 has 13 amino acids. The CDR3 bases are TGCGCCAGCAGCTTGACCACGAACTACGAGCAGTACTTC. Protein sequence: CASSLTTNYEQYF.

This clonotype has at least ten counts. This sequence joins TRBV27 and TRBJ2-7; possible D gene TRBD1, 5 bases. CDR1 and CDR2 from the germline V gene are MNHEY and SMNVEV (reference sequence). Trimming removed 4 bases at V and 3 bases at J, with 10 bases between. The CDR3 runs 13 residues. The CDR3 spells CASSSSGNYEQYF. CDR3 nucleotide sequence: TGTGCCAGCAGTTCATCAGGGAACTACGAGCAGTACTTC.

The V call is TRBV30, the J call TRBJ1-3; weak D call: TRBD1 (6 bases). V was pared by 4 bases and J by 1 base, with 11 bases between. There are 14 residues in the CDR3. CDR1 and CDR2 from the germline V gene are GTSNPN and SVGIG (reference sequence). CDR3 DNA sequence: TGTGCCTGGATGAGGGGGACATCTGGAAACACCATATATTTT. This codes for CAWMRGTSGNTIYF.

This clonotype has a count of ten or more. V usage is TRBV20-1 and J usage is TRBJ2-7; 7 bases fit TRBD2. Germline CDR1 is DFQATT and CDR2 is SNEGSKA (reference sequence). The CDR3 sequence is 12 residues long. V trimming: 6 bases; J trimming: 1 base; junction bases outside the gene matches: 3. CDR3 in amino acids: CSAAGLSYEQYF. The CDR3 DNA reads as TGCAGTGCGGCGGGACTATCCTACGAGCAGTACTTC.

Only a few counts were recorded for this clonotype. V and J are TRBV5-8 and TRBJ2-5, with a possible D match to TRBD2 (5 bases). Deletions cut 0 bases from V and 3 bases from J, with 12 bases between. The CDR3 extends over 15 amino acids. The germline gives CDR1 SGHTS, CDR2 YDEGEE. CDR3 region: CASSLGSAGKETQYF. The CDR3 bases are TGTGCCAGCAGCTTGGGGTCGGCGGGTAAAGAGACCCAGTACTTC.

The table lists this clonotype with a few counts. The gene calls are TRBV6-1 and TRBJ2-1, with TRBD1 matching over 9 bases. The CDR3 has 16 amino acids. Germline CDR1 is MNHNS and CDR2 is SASEGT. V was clipped by 10 bases and J by 8 bases; unmatched bases: 18. CDR3 amino acids: CATSRLPGQGAHEQFF. The CDR3 DNA reads as TGTGCCACCAGCCGCCTACCGGGACAGGGAGCCCATGAGCAGTTCTTC.

This clonotype was detected only a few times. This chain connects TRBV14 to TRBJ1-6; 8 positions match TRBD1. The ends lost 4 bases at V and 9 bases at J; junction bases unmatched: 14. The CDR3 spans 17 residues. The germline V gene has CDR1 SGHDN and CDR2 FVKESK. CDR3 bases: TGTGCCAGCAGCCGACTCCTTCGGGAGACAGGGGTTTCACCCCTCCACTTT. As protein: CASSRLLRETGVSPLHF. Full variable domain (rest looked up from reference TRBV14 and TRBJ1-6): EAGVTQFPSHSVIEKGQTVTLRCDPISGHDNLYWYRRVMGKEIKFLLHFVKESKQDESGMPNNRFLAERTGGTYSTLKVQPAELEDSGVYFCASSRLLRETGVSPLHFGNGTRLTVT.

This clonotype was counted at least ten times. The rearrangement links TRBV6-1 to TRBJ2-5; D is uncertain. Germline V gene data show CDR1 as MNHNS and CDR2 as SASEGT. The V end lost 5 bases, the J end lost 7 bases, and 17 bases lay between the germline ends. CDR3 size: 14 residues. DNA of the CDR3: TGTGCCAGCAGTCCTGGATCGTACCTGGGGACCCAGTACTTC. Its translation is CASSPGSYLGTQYF.

In regard to this clonotype: The CDR3 ends on some other residue instead of the conserved phenylalanine or tryptophan, so this is likely a read error. This chain joins TRBV28 and TRBJ2-4; 9 positions agree with TRBD1. The trim removed 5 bases at V and 2 bases at J, leaving 19 bases unmatched. CDR3 size: 20 residues. The germline V gene encodes CDR1 MDHEN and CDR2 SYDVKM. The CDR3: CASSPHPGQGFPITKNIQYS. In DNA form, the CDR3 reads TGTGCCAGCAGTCCCCACCCGGGACAGGGCTTTCCGATTACCAAAAACATTCAGTACTCC.

This clonotype was detected a few times. The V call is TRBV9, the J call TRBJ1-2; D not certain. The CDR3 sequence is 15 residues long. Deletions cut 4 bases from V and 2 bases from J, with 15 bases between. Germline CDR1 and CDR2: SGDLS and YYNGEE. The DNA of the CDR3 is TGTGCCAGCAGCACCCAACAAGGGTGGAACTATGGCTACACCTTC. It codes for CASSTQQGWNYGYTF.

This clonotype came up many times. The V and J genes are TRBV18 and TRBJ1-2, with unresolved D. V was clipped by 0 bases and J by 6 bases, with 11 bases between them. This CDR3 contains 14 residues. The V gene's germline CDR1 is KGHSH and CDR2 LQKENI. The CDR3 spells CASSPPAEVHGYTF. The CDR3 nucleotides are TGTGCCAGCTCACCACCGGCAGAGGTCCATGGCTACACCTTC.

This clonotype occurred a few times. The CDR3 here is CAWKGGGSGNTIYF. The CDR3 nucleotides read TGTGCCTGGAAAGGGGGCGGCTCTGGAAACACCATATATTTT. The V call is TRBV30, the J call TRBJ1-3, with 7 positions matching TRBD1. This CDR3 region has 14 residues. The germline CDR1 and CDR2 sequences are GTSNPN and SVGIG (reference sequence). J gave up 0 bases and V 4 bases, and 3 bases lay outside the gene matches.

This clonotype was counted ten times or more. This chain joins TRBV7-3 and TRBJ2-1; the match to TRBD2 covers 10 bases. The CDR3 spans 21 residues. V gave up 2 bases and J gave up 0 bases; unmatched junction bases: 16. Germline-derived CDR1 and CDR2 are SGHTA and FQGTGA. CDR3 region: CASSLRPGLAGAQSSYNEQFF. In DNA form, the CDR3 reads TGTGCCAGCAGCTTACGCCCGGGGCTAGCGGGAGCGCAGAGCTCCTACAATGAGCAGTTCTTC.

A word on this clonotype: This clone may be a read error of a much larger clone one base away. The chain joins TRBV27 to TRBJ2-6; D call uncertain. Trimming shortened V by 0 bases and J by 2 bases, and 2 bases separated the two germline ends. Germline-derived CDR1 and CDR2 are MNHEY and SMNVEV (reference sequence). The CDR3 length is 14 residues. The CDR3 region is CASSLSTGANVLTF. The CDR3 nucleotides are TGTGCCAGCAGTTTATCAACTGGGGCCAACGTCCTGACTTTC.

This clonotype occurred many times. The chain couples TRBV5-8 to TRBJ2-1, with 10 bases lining up with TRBD1. The CDR3 is made up of 15 amino acids. Germline V gene lookup returns CDR1 SGHTS and CDR2 YDEGEE. V lost 4 bases to trimming and J lost 8 bases; unmatched junction nucleotides: 9. The chain's CDR3 is CASSPGTGARDEQFF. The CDR3 bases are TGTGCCAGCAGCCCCGGGACAGGGGCGCGGGATGAGCAGTTCTTC.

In this sample, this clonotype turned up many times. This rearrangement joins TRBV4-1 to TRBJ2-3, with D unresolved. The germline gives CDR1 MGHRA, CDR2 YSYEKL. The V gene lost 2 bases and the J gene lost 2 bases, with 8 bases spanning the gap. The CDR3 consists of 14 residues. The CDR3 DNA follows: TGCGCCAGCAGCCAAACTCAACACACAGATACGCAGTATTTT. The encoded protein is CASSQTQHTDTQYF.

This chain uses TRBV28 with TRBJ2-1, with 14 bases fitting TRBD2. The germline CDR1 and CDR2 sequences are MDHEN and SYDVKM. The ends lost 4 bases at V and 4 bases at J; junction bases unmatched: 6. The CDR3 is 17 residues long. Here the CDR3 DNA reads TGTGCCAGCAGTTCAGCCCGACTAGCGGGAGGGTACAATGAGCAGTTCTTC. The encoded protein is CASSSARLAGGYNEQFF.

This clonotype showed up just a few times. This rearrangement joins TRBV20-1 to TRBJ1-2; 12 nucleotides line up with TRBD1. Germline V gives CDR1 DFQATT, CDR2 SNEGSKA (reference sequence). With 0 bases clipped from V and 6 bases from J, the junction kept 2 bases outside the gene matches. The CDR3 extends over 14 amino acids. The CDR3: CSAREGTGGNGYTF. The CDR3 DNA follows: TGCAGTGCTAGAGAAGGGACAGGGGGCAATGGCTACACCTTC.

This clonotype was picked up many times. This rearrangement joins TRBV7-3 to TRBJ2-7, with D maybe TRBD1 (6 bases). The CDR3 runs to 13 residues. Per the germline V gene, CDR1 is SGHTA and CDR2 is FQGTGA. Trimming took off 5 bases at V and 2 bases at J, with 10 bases between the two ends. As DNA, the CDR3 is TGTGCCAGCAGCAAGGACAGTACCTACGAGCAGTACTTC. It specifies CASSKDSTYEQYF.

This clonotype was detected many times. The chain recombines TRBV29-1 with TRBJ2-2; D might be TRBD2 (6 bases). This CDR3 region has 14 residues. Germline-derived CDR1 and CDR2 are SQVTM and ANQGSEA. Trimming left V 5 bases short and J 4 bases short, with 14 bases between. In DNA, the CDR3 is TGCAGCGTTCCCGGGGCGCGGGGCACCGGGGAGCTGTTTTTT. This encodes CSVPGARGTGELFF.

The chain uses TRBV7-9 and TRBJ2-1; TRBD1 aligns across 8 bases. Germline V gene sequence: CDR1 SEHNR, CDR2 FQNEAQ (reference sequence). The V segment lost 3 bases and the J segment 3 bases; nucleotides outside the gene matches: 1. The CDR3 loop spans 14 amino acids. CDR3 in amino acids: CASSFDRGYNEQFF. The CDR3 DNA reads as TGTGCCAGCAGCTTTGACAGGGGCTACAATGAGCAGTTCTTC.

The chain combines TRBV12-3 or TRBV12-4 with TRBJ1-1; no definite D call. CDR3 length equals 14 residues. Trimming shortened V by 6 bases and J by 1 base, and 12 bases separated the two germline ends. The CDR3 loop is CASSARTGNTEAFF. Written as DNA, the CDR3 is TGTGCCAGCAGCGCCCGGACGGGGAACACTGAAGCTTTCTTT.

There are many counts of this clonotype. The chain uses TRBV7-2 and TRBJ2-1; 8 nucleotides line up with TRBD2. CDR3 size: 14 residues. Unmatched junction bases numbered 14, after V lost 4 bases and J lost 15 bases. The germline V gene has CDR1 SGHTA and CDR2 FQGNSA. The CDR3 region has the DNA TGTGCCAGCAGCTCGCCGGGACTAGGGCGTATGCTGTTCTTC. It codes for CASSSPGLGRMLFF.

This clonotype was picked up many times. The chain combines TRBV12-3 or TRBV12-4 with TRBJ2-1; D uncertain. CDR3 size: 15 residues. Trimming took off 6 bases at V and 7 bases at J, with 19 bases between the two ends. CDR3 protein: CASRSREMGRNEQFF. The CDR3 region has the DNA TGTGCCAGCAGGTCTCGAGAAATGGGAAGAAATGAGCAGTTCTTC.

The V and J genes are TRBV11-3 and TRBJ2-1; 8 bases map to TRBD2. The V and J ends lost 4 bases and 10 bases, in that order; junction bases with no gene match: 6. The germline V gene has CDR1 SGHNT and CDR2 YENEEA. This CDR3 has 13 amino acids. CDR3 sequence reads: CASSYSGTREQFF. CDR3 coding DNA: TGTGCCAGCAGCTATAGCGGGACTAGAGAGCAGTTCTTC. Using reference TRBV11-3 and TRBJ2-1 for the parts outside the CDR3, the full variable domain is EAGVVQSPRYKIIEKKQPVAFWCNPISGHNTLYWYLQNLGQGPELLIRYENEEAVDDSQLPKDRFSAERLKGVDSTLKIQPAELGDSAVYLCASSYSGTREQFFGPGTRLTVL.

This clonotype was seen many times. The V and J genes are TRBV24-1 and TRBJ2-3, with 13 bases matching TRBD2. The CDR3 consists of 17 residues. V was clipped by 4 bases and J by 2 bases; unmatched bases: 5. Germline V gives CDR1 KGHDR, CDR2 SFDVKD. CDR3 DNA sequence: TGTGCCACCAGTGACCGACTAGCGGGGGGCTACACAGATACGCAGTATTTT. Translating gives CATSDRLAGGYTDTQYF.